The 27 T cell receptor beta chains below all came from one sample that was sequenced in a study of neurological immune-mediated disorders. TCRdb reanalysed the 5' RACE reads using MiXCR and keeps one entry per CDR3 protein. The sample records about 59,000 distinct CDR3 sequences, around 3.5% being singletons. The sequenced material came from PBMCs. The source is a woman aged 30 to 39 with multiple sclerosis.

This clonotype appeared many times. The CDR3: CASSLAASQSSYEQYF. CDR3 bases: TGTGCCAGCAGCTTAGCTGCTAGCCAGAGCTCCTACGAGCAGTACTTC. The chain joins TRBV11-2 to TRBJ2-7, with D possibly being TRBD2 (5 bases). Germline values: CDR1 SGHAT, CDR2 FQNNGV. This CDR3 spans 16 amino acids. V gave up 1 base and J gave up 0 bases, with 13 bases separating them.

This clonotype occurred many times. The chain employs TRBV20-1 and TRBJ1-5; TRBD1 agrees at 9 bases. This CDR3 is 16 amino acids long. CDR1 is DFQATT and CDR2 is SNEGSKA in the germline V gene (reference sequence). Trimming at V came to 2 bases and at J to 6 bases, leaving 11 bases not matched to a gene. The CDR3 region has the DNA TGCAGTGCTAGAATGGCGGACAGGGGAAGGGGTCAGCCCCAGCATTTT. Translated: CSARMADRGRGQPQHF.

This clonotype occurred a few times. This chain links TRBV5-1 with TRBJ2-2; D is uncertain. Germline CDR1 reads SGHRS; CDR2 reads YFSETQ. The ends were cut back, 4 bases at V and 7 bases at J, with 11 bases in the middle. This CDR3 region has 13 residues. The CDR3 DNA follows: TGCGCCAGCAGCAGGCCCGACGGCGGGGAGCTGTTTTTT. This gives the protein CASSRPDGGELFF.

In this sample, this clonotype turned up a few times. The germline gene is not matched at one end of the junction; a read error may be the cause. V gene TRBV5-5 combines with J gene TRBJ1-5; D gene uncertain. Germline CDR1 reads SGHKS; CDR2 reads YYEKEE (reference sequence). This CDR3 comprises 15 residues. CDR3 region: CASSLDGNSNQPQNF. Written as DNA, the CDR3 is TGTGCCAGCAGCTTGGACGGTAATAGCAATCAGCCCCAGAATTTT. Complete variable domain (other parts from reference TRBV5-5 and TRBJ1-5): DAGVTQSPTHLIKTRGQQVTLRCSPISGHKSVSWYQQVLGQGPQFIFQYYEKEERGRGNFPDRFSARQFPNYSSELNVNALLLGDSALYLCASSLDGNSNQPQNFGDGTRLSIL.

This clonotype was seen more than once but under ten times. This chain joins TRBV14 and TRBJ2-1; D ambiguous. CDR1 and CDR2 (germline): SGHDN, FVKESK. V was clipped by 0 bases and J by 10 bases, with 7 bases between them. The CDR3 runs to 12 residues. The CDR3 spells CASSQDYGEQFF. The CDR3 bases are TGTGCCAGCAGCCAAGATTACGGGGAGCAGTTCTTC.

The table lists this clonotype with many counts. CDR3 sequence: CASRPSGTASTDTQYF. CDR3 nucleotides: TGTGCCAGCAGGCCCTCCGGGACAGCGAGCACAGATACGCAGTATTTT. The chain has TRBV12-3 or TRBV12-4 and TRBJ2-3, with 7 bases aligning to TRBD1. The CDR3 consists of 16 residues. Germline trimming cut 6 bases from V and 0 bases from J; bases unmatched to any gene: 9.

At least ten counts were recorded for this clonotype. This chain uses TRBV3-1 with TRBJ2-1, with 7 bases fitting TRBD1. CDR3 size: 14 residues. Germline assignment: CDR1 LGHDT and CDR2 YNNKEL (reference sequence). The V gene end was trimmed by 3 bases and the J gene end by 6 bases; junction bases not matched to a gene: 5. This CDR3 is CASSHRQGRNEQFF. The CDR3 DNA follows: TGTGCCAGCAGCCACCGACAGGGCCGCAATGAGCAGTTCTTC.

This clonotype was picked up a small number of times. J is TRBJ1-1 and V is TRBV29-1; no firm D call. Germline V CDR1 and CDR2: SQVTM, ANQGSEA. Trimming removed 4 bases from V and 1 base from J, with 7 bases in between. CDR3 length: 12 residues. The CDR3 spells CSVVGKNTEAFF. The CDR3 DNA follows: TGCAGCGTTGTCGGGAAGAACACTGAAGCTTTCTTT.

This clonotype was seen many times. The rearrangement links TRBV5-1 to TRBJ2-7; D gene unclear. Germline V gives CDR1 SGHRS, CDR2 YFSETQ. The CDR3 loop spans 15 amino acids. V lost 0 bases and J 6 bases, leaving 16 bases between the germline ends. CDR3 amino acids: CASSLGSIGILEQYF. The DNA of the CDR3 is TGCGCCAGCAGCTTGGGTAGTATAGGGATACTCGAGCAGTACTTC. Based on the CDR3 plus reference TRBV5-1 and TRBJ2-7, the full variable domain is KAGVTQTPRYLIKTRGQQVTLSCSPISGHRSVSWYQQTPGQGLQFLFEYFSETQRNKGNFPGRFSGRQFSNSRSEMNVSTLELGDSALYLCASSLGSIGILEQYFGPGTRLTVT.

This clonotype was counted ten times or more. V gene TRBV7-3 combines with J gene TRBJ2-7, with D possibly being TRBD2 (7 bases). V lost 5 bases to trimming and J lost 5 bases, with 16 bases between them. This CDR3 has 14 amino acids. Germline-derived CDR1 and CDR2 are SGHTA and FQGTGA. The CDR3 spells CASSLRGGGDEQYF. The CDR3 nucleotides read TGTGCCAGCAGCCTAAGGGGCGGGGGCGACGAGCAGTACTTC.

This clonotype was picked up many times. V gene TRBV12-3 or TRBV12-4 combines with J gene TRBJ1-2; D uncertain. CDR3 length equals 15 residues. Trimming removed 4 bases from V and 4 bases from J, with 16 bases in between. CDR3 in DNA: TGTGCCAGCAGTTCAAGACAAAAGGCGGGCTATGGCTACACCTTC. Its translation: CASSSRQKAGYGYTF.

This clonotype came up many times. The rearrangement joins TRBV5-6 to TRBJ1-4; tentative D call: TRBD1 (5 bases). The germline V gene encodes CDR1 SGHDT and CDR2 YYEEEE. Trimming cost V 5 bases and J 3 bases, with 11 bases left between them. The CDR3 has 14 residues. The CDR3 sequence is CASSPGTANEKLFF. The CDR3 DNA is TGTGCCAGCAGTCCCGGGACGGCTAATGAAAAACTGTTTTTT.

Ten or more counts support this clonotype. CDR3 loop: CASSPGRSNQPQHF. CDR3 nucleotide sequence: TGTGCCAGCAGTCCCGGACGGAGCAATCAGCCCCAGCATTTT. The chain is built from TRBV12-3 or TRBV12-4 and TRBJ1-5; D uncertain. Trimming pared 5 bases from V and 1 base from J, leaving 9 bases between. The CDR3 totals 14 residues.

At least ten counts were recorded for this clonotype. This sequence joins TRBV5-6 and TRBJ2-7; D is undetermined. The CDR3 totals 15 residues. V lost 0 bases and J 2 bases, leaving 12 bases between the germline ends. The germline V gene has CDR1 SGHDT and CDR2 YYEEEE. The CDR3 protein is CASSLGLGETYEQYF. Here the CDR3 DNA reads TGTGCCAGCAGCTTGGGCCTAGGCGAAACCTACGAGCAGTACTTC.

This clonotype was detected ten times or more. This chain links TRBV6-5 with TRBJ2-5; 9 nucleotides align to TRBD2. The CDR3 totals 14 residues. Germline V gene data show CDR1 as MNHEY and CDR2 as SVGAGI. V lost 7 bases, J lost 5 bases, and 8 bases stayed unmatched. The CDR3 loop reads CASKAGGLGETQYF. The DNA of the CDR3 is TGTGCCAGCAAGGCGGGGGGGCTGGGTGAGACCCAGTACTTC.

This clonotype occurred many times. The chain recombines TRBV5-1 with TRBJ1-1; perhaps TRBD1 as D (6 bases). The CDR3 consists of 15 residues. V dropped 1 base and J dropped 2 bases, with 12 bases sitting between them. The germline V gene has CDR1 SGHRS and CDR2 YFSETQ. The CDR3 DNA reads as TGCGCCAGCAGCTTGTCCGGGGGGCCAAACACTGAAGCTTTCTTT. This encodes CASSLSGGPNTEAFF.

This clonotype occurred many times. The CDR3 is CASSLRDGTGGSGETQYF. The CDR3 DNA sequence: TGTGCCAGCAGCCTACGAGACGGGACAGGGGGTAGTGGTGAGACCCAGTACTTC. This chain joins TRBV3-1 and TRBJ2-5; 11 bases line up with TRBD1. The CDR3 has 18 residues. Unmatched junction bases numbered 15, after V lost 4 bases and J lost 5 bases. Germline V gives CDR1 LGHDT, CDR2 YNNKEL (reference sequence).

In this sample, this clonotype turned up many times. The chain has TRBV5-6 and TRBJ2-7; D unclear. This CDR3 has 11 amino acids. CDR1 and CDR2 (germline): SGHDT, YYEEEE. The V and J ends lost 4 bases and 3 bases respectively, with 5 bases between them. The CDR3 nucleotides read TGTGCCAGCAGCCCGTACTACGAGCAGTACTTC. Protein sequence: CASSPYYEQYF.

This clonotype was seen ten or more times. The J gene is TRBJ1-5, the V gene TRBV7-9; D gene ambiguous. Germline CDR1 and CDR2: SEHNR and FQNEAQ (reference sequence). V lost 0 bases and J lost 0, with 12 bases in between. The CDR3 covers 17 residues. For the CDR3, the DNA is TGTGCCAGCAGCTTAGCGGTTTCCGGGAATAGCAATCAGCCCCAGCATTTT. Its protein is CASSLAVSGNSNQPQHF.

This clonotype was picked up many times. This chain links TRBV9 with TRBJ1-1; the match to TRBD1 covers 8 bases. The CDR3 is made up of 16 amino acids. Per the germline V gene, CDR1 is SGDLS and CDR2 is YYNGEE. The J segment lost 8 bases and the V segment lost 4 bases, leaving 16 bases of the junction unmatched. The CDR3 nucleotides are TGTGCCAGCAGCACTACTACGGGACAGGTGGGCGCGGAAGCTTTCTTT. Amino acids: CASSTTTGQVGAEAFF.

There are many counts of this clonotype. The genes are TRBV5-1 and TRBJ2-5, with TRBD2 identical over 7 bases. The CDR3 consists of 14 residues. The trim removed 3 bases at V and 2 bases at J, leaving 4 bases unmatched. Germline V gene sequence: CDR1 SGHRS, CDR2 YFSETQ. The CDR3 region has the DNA TGCGCCAGCAGCTGGAGCGGGGTACAAGAGACCCAGTACTTC. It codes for CASSWSGVQETQYF.

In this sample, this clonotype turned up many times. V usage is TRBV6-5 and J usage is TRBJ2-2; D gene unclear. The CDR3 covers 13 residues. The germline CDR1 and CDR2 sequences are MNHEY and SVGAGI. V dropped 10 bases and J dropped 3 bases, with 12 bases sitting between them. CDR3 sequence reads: CATRDTYTGELFF. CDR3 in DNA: TGTGCCACCCGTGACACGTACACCGGGGAGCTGTTTTTT.

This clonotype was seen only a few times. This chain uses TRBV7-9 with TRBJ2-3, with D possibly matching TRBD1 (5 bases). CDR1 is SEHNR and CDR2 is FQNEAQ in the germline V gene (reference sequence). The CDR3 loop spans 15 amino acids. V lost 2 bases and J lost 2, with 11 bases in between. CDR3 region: CASSLPRQLTDTQYF. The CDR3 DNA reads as TGTGCCAGCAGCTTACCCAGACAGCTCACAGATACGCAGTATTTT.

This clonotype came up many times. The DNA of the CDR3 is TGCGCCAGCAGCTGGCCCCCCAGAGGTAGCGGGAGTTCTGCAGATACGCAGTATTTT. The encoded protein is CASSWPPRGSGSSADTQYF. The chain combines TRBV5-1 with TRBJ2-3, with TRBD2 matching 9 bases. With 3 bases clipped from V and 4 bases from J, the junction kept 18 bases outside the gene matches. The germline V gene has CDR1 SGHRS and CDR2 YFSETQ. This CDR3 has 19 amino acids.

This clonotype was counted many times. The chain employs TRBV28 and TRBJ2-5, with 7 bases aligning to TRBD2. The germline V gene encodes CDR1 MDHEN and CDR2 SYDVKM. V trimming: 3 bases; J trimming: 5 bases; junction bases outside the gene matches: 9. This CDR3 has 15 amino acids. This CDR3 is CASSLGLTPAETQYF. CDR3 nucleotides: TGTGCCAGCAGTTTGGGACTAACCCCCGCCGAGACCCAGTACTTC.

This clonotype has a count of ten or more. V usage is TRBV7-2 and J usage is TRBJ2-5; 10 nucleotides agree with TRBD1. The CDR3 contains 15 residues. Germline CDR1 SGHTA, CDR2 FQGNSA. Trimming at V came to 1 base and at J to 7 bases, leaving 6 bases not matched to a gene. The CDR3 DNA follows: TGTGCCAGCAGCTTAGAGACAGGGGGCGAGGGGACCCAGTACTTC. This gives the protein CASSLETGGEGTQYF.

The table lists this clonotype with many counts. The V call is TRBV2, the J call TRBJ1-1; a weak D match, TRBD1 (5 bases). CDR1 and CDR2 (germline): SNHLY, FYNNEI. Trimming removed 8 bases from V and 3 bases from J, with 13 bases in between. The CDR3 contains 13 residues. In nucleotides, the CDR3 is TGTGCCAGCCAGGGTGTAGGGGACACTGAAGCTTTCTTT. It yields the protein CASQGVGDTEAFF.